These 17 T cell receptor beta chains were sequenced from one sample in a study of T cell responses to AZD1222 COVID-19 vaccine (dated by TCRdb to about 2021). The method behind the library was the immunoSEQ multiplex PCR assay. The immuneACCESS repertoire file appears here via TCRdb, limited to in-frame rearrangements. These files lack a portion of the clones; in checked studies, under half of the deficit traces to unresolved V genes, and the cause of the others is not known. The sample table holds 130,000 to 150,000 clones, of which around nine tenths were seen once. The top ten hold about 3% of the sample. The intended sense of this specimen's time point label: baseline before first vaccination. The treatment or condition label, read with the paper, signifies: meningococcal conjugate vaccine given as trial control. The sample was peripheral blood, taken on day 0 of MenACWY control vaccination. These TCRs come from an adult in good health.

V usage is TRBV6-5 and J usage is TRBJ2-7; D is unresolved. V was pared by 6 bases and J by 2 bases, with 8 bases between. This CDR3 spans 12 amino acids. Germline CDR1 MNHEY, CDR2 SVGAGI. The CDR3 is CASRDGPYEQYF. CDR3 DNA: TGTGCCAGCAGGGACGGGCCCTACGAGCAGTACTTC.

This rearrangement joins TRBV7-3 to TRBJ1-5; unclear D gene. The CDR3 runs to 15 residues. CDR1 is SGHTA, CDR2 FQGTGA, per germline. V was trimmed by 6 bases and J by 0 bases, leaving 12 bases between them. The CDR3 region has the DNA TGTGCCAGCAGGGAAGTTTGGGATAGCAATCAGCCCCAGCATTTT. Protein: CASREVWDSNQPQHF.

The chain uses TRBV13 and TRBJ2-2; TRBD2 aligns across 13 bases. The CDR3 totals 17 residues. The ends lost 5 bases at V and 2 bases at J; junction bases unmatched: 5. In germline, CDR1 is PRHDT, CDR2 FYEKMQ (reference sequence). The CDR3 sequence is CASSMGTSGDNTGELFF. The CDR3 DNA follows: TGTGCCAGCAGCATGGGGACTAGCGGGGACAACACCGGGGAGCTGTTTTTT.

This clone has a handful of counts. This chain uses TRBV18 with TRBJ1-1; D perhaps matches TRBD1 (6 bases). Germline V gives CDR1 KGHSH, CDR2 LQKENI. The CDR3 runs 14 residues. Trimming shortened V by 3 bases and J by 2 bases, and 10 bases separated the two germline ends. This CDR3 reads CASSPIRGNTEAFF. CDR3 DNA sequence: TGTGCCAGCTCACCGATCAGGGGAAACACTGAAGCTTTCTTT.

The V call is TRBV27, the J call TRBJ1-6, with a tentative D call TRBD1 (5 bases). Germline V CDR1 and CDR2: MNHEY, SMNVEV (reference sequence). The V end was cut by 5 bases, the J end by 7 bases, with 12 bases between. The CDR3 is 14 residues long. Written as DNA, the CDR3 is TGTGCCAGCAGTCCTTCGGGGCCCAATTCACCCCTCCACTTT. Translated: CASSPSGPNSPLHF.

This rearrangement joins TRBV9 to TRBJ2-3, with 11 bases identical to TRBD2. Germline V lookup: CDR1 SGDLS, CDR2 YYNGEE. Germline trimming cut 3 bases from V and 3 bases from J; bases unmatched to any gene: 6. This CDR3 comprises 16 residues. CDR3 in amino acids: CASSAEGTSGTDTQYF. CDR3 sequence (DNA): TGTGCCAGCAGCGCGGAGGGGACTAGCGGTACAGATACGCAGTATTTT.

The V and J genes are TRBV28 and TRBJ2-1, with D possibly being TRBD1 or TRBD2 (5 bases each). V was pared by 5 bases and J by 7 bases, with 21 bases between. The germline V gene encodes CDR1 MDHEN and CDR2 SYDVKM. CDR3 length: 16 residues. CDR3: CASSPSGTSARNEQFF. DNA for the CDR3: TGTGCCAGCAGTCCGTCCGGGACCTCGGCTAGGAATGAGCAGTTCTTC.

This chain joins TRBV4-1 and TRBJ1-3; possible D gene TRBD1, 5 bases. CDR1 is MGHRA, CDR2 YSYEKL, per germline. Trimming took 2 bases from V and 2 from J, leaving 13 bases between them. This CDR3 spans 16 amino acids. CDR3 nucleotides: TGCGCCAGCAGCCAAAGCAGGGTGAGAACTGGAAACACCATATATTTT. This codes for CASSQSRVRTGNTIYF.

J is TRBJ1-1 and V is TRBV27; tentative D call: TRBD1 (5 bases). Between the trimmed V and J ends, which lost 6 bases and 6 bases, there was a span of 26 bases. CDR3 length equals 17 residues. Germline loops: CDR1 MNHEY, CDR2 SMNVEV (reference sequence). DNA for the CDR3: TGTGCCAGCAGACTACGCGCTCAGGGCCAAAGCGGAGCTGAAGCTTTCTTT. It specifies CASRLRAQGQSGAEAFF.

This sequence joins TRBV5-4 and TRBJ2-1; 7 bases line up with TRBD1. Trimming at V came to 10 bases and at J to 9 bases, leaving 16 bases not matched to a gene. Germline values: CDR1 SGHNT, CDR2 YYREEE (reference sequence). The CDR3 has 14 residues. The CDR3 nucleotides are TGTGCCGTCCGGAGTGAGACAGGGTCGCGTGAGCAGTTCTTC. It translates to CAVRSETGSREQFF.

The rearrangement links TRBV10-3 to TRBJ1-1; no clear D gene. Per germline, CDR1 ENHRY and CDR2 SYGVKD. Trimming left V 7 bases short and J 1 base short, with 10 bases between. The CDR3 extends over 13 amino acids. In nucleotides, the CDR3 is TGTGCCATCACCAGAGACAAGAACACTGAAGCTTTCTTT. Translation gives CAITRDKNTEAFF.

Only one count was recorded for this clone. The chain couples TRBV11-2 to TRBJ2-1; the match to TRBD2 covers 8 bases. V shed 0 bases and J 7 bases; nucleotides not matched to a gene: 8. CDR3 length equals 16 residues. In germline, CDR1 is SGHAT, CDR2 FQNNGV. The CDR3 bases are TGTGCCAGCAGCTTAGAATTTCCTAGCGGGCTAAATGAGCAGTTCTTC. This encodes CASSLEFPSGLNEQFF. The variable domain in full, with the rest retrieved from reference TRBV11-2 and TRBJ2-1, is EAGVAQSPRYKIIEKRQSVAFWCNPISGHATLYWYQQILGQGPKLLIQFQNNGVVDDSQLPKDRFSAERLKGVDSTLKIQPAKLEDSAVYLCASSLEFPSGLNEQFFGPGTRLTVL.

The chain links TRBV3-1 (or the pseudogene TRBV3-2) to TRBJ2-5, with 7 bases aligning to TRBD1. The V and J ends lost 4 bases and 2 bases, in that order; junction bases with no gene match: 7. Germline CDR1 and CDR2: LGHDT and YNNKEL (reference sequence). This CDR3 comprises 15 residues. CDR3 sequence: CASSRVTGSQETQYF. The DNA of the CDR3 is TGTGCCAGCAGCCGTGTGACAGGGTCTCAAGAGACCCAGTACTTC.

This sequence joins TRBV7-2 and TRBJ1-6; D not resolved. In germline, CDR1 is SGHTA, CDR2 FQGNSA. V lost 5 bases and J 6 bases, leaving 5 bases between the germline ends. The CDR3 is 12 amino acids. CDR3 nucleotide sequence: TGTGCCAGCAGCCCACCTAATTCACCCCTCCACTTT. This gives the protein CASSPPNSPLHF.

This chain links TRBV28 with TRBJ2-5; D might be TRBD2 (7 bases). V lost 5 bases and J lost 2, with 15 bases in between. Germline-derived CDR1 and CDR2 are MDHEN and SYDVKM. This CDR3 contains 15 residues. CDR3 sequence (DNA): TGTGCCAGCAGTCCCCGGACTAGGGGGCAAGAGACCCAGTACTTC. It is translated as CASSPRTRGQETQYF.

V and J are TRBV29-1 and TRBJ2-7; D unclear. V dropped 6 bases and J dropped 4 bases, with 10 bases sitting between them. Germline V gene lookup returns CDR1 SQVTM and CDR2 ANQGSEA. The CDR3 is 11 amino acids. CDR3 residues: CSVGLLYEQYF. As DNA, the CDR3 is TGCAGCGTCGGCCTCTTGTACGAGCAGTACTTC.

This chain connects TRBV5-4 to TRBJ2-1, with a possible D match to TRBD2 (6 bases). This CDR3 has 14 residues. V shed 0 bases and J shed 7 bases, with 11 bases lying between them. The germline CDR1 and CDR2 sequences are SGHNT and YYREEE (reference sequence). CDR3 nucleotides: TGTGCCAGCAGCTTGGGTAGCGGCAGGAATGAGCAGTTCTTC. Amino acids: CASSLGSGRNEQFF.